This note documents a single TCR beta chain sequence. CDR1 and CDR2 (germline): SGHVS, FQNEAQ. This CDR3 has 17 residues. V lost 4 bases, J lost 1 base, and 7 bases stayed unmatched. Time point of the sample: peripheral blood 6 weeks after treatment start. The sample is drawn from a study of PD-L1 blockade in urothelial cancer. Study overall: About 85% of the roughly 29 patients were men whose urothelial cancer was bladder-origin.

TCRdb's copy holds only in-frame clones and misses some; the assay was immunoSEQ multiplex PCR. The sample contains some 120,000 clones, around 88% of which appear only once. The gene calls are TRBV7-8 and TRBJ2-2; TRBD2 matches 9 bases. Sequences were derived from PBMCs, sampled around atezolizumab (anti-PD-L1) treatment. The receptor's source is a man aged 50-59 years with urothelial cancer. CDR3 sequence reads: CASSSSRAGGNTGELFF. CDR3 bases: TGTGCCAGCAGCTCCAGCCGAGCGGGAGGGAACACCGGGGAGCTGTTTTTT.